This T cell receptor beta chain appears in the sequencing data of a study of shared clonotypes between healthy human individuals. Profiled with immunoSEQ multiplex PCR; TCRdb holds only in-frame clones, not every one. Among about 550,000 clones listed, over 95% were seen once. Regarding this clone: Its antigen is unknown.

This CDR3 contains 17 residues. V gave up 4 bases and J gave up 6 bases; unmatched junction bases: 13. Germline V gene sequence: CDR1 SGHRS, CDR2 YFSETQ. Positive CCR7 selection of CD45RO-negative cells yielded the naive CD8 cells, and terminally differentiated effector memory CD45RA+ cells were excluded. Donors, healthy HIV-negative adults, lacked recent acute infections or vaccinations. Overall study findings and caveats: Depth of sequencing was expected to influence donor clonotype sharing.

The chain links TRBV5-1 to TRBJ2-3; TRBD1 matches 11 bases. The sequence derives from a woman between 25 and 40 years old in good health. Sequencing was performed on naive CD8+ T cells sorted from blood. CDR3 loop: CASSEGTGGRESDTQYF. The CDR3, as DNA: TGCGCCAGCAGCGAGGGGACAGGGGGGCGCGAGTCTGATACGCAGTATTTT.